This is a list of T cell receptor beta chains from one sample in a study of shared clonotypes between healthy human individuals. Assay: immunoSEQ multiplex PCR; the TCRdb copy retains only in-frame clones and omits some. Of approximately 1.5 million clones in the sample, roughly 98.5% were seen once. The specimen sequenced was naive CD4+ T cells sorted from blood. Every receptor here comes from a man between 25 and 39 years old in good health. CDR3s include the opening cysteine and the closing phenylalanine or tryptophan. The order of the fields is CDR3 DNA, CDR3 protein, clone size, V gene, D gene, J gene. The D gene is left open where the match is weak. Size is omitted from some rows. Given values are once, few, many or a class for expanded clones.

CDR3nt: TGTGCCAGCAGCTTGGCCAAGATTCTTGGATCTGGGGCCAACGTCCTGACTTTC
CDR3aa: CASSLAKILGSGANVLTF
abundance: -
v_gene: TRBV5-6
d_gene: -
j_gene: TRBJ2-6

CDR3nt: TGTGCCAGCAGTTCGACGGACAGGTTAGGCGAGCAGTACTTC
CDR3aa: CASSSTDRLGEQYF
abundance: -
v_gene: TRBV27
d_gene: TRBD1
j_gene: TRBJ2-7

CDR3nt: TGTGCTAGTGGTTGGGAGTCCTATGGCTACACCTTC
CDR3aa: CASGWESYGYTF
abundance: -
v_gene: TRBV12-5
d_gene: -
j_gene: TRBJ1-2

CDR3nt: TGTGCCAGCAGCCAAGGGGGGTACAATGAGCAGTTCTTC
CDR3aa: CASSQGGYNEQFF
abundance: -
v_gene: TRBV4-2
d_gene: -
j_gene: TRBJ2-1

CDR3nt: TGTGCCAGCTCAACGTCGACAGGGAGGGTCTACGAGCAGTACTTC
CDR3aa: CASSTSTGRVYEQYF
abundance: -
v_gene: TRBV18
d_gene: -
j_gene: TRBJ2-7

CDR3nt: TGTGCCAGCAGCGTAGGGGGTTTTGAGACCCAGTACTTC
CDR3aa: CASSVGGFETQYF
abundance: -
v_gene: TRBV9
d_gene: -
j_gene: TRBJ2-5

CDR3nt: TGCGCCAGCAGCTTGGAAGGTTTAGCCTACAATGAGCAGTTCTTC
CDR3aa: CASSLEGLAYNEQFF
abundance: -
v_gene: TRBV5-1
d_gene: -
j_gene: TRBJ2-1

CDR3nt: TGTGCCAGCAGTTCCGTCCCGGGACAGGGCTACTATGGCTACACCTTC
CDR3aa: CASSSVPGQGYYGYTF
abundance: -
v_gene: TRBV28
d_gene: TRBD1
j_gene: TRBJ1-2

CDR3nt: TGTGCCAGCAGTGGGACCACAGCTAGCAATCAGCCCCAGCATTTT
CDR3aa: CASSGTTASNQPQHF
abundance: -
v_gene: TRBV6-1
d_gene: -
j_gene: TRBJ1-5

CDR3nt: TGTGCCACCAGCCAGCGACAGGGTCAATCGCAGTATTTT
CDR3aa: CATSQRQGQSQYF
abundance: -
v_gene: TRBV15
d_gene: TRBD1
j_gene: TRBJ2-3

CDR3nt: TGCGCCAGCAGCCAACCCAGGGGCTCTGGGGCCAACGTCCTGACTTTC
CDR3aa: CASSQPRGSGANVLTF
abundance: once
v_gene: TRBV5-1
d_gene: -
j_gene: TRBJ2-6

CDR3nt: TGTGCTAGCAGCTTAGCGCTGGTAGCGGGAGGAGGGGGTAATGAGCAGTTCTTC
CDR3aa: CASSLALVAGGGGNEQFF
abundance: -
v_gene: TRBV7-7
d_gene: TRBD2
j_gene: TRBJ2-1

CDR3nt: TGTGCCAGCAGCATAAAACAAGGCTATGGCTACACCTTC
CDR3aa: CASSIKQGYGYTF
abundance: -
v_gene: TRBV7-2
d_gene: -
j_gene: TRBJ1-2

CDR3nt: TGTGCCAGCAGCTCGCCGCGGCGGGAGGGCACAGATACGCAGTATTTT
CDR3aa: CASSSPRREGTDTQYF
abundance: -
v_gene: TRBV7-2
d_gene: TRBD2
j_gene: TRBJ2-3

CDR3nt: TGTGCCAGCAGCGGGACTAGCGGGAGGCTAGGCGAGCAGTACTTC
CDR3aa: CASSGTSGRLGEQYF
abundance: -
v_gene: TRBV5-4
d_gene: TRBD2
j_gene: TRBJ2-7

CDR3nt: TGTGCCAGCAGTGAAGCCCACAGGGGGACCTACAATGAGCAGTTCTTC
CDR3aa: CASSEAHRGTYNEQFF
abundance: once
v_gene: TRBV6-1
d_gene: TRBD1
j_gene: TRBJ2-1

CDR3nt: TGCAGTGCTAGAAAGACAGATACGCAGTATTTT
CDR3aa: CSARKTDTQYF
abundance: -
v_gene: TRBV20-1
d_gene: -
j_gene: TRBJ2-3

CDR3nt: TGCGCCAGCAGCTATACGACTAATGAAAAACTGTTTTTT
CDR3aa: CASSYTTNEKLFF
abundance: -
v_gene: TRBV5-1
d_gene: -
j_gene: TRBJ1-4

CDR3nt: TGTGCCACTGGACAGGGGGCGCACACTGAAGCTTTCTTT
CDR3aa: CATGQGAHTEAFF
abundance: -
v_gene: TRBV19
d_gene: TRBD1
j_gene: TRBJ1-1

CDR3nt: TGTGCCAGCAGCCCAGGGGTCGCCTACGAGCAGTACTTC
CDR3aa: CASSPGVAYEQYF
abundance: -
v_gene: TRBV6-5
d_gene: -
j_gene: TRBJ2-7

CDR3nt: TGTGCCAGCACCCCCGGGAGGACGCAAACCTACGAGCAGTACTTC
CDR3aa: CASTPGRTQTYEQYF
abundance: -
v_gene: TRBV2
d_gene: TRBD2
j_gene: TRBJ2-7

CDR3nt: TGTGCCAGCAGGGAGCGGGAGACCCGGGAGCTGTTTTTT
CDR3aa: CASRERETRELFF
abundance: -
v_gene: TRBV2
d_gene: TRBD2
j_gene: TRBJ2-2

CDR3nt: TGTGCCAGCTCACCAGAAGGTGTCACCGGGGAGCTGTTTTTT
CDR3aa: CASSPEGVTGELFF
abundance: -
v_gene: TRBV18
d_gene: -
j_gene: TRBJ2-2

CDR3nt: TGTGCCAGCAGCTCCGGGACAGTAAAAGAGACCCAGTACTTC
CDR3aa: CASSSGTVKETQYF
abundance: -
v_gene: TRBV7-3
d_gene: TRBD1
j_gene: TRBJ2-5

CDR3nt: TGCACGTCCTCGGATGGCTACACCTTC
CDR3aa: CTSSDGYTF
abundance: -
v_gene: TRBV20-1
d_gene: -
j_gene: TRBJ1-2

CDR3nt: TGTGCCAGTAAGGGGACAGGTCAAAATCAGCCCCAGCATTTT
CDR3aa: CASKGTGQNQPQHF
abundance: -
v_gene: TRBV19
d_gene: TRBD1
j_gene: TRBJ1-5

CDR3nt: TGTGCCAGCGGGGAAGGAACAGGGGGCGAGTGGTATCAGCCCCAGCATTTT
CDR3aa: CASGEGTGGEWYQPQHF
abundance: -
v_gene: TRBV28
d_gene: TRBD1
j_gene: TRBJ1-5

CDR3nt: TGTGCCAGCAGCCCGGGACAGGCGTATCAGCCCCAGCATTTT
CDR3aa: CASSPGQAYQPQHF
abundance: -
v_gene: TRBV5-8
d_gene: TRBD1
j_gene: TRBJ1-5

CDR3nt: TGCGCCAGCAGCCAAGGACTTGGCTCTGGAAACACCATATATTTT
CDR3aa: CASSQGLGSGNTIYF
abundance: -
v_gene: TRBV4-3
d_gene: -
j_gene: TRBJ1-3

CDR3nt: TGTGCCAGCAGCGTCTCGACTGGGGTATACACCGGGGAGCTGTTTTTT
CDR3aa: CASSVSTGVYTGELFF
abundance: -
v_gene: TRBV9
d_gene: -
j_gene: TRBJ2-2

CDR3nt: TGTGCCAGTAGAGGAGCAGGGGGCCTGGCCAAAAACATTCAGTACTTC
CDR3aa: CASRGAGGLAKNIQYF
abundance: -
v_gene: TRBV19
d_gene: TRBD1
j_gene: TRBJ2-4

CDR3nt: TGTGCCAGCAGCTTAGCCGGGACACCCTATGGCTACACCTTC
CDR3aa: CASSLAGTPYGYTF
abundance: -
v_gene: TRBV11-3
d_gene: -
j_gene: TRBJ1-2

CDR3nt: TGCAGCGTTTCCCCGGGACAGGGTAAACACTACGAGCAGTACTTC
CDR3aa: CSVSPGQGKHYEQYF
abundance: -
v_gene: TRBV29-1
d_gene: TRBD1
j_gene: TRBJ2-7

CDR3nt: TGCGCCAGCAGCCGACAGGGGGCGAACACTGAAGCTTTCTTT
CDR3aa: CASSRQGANTEAFF
abundance: once
v_gene: TRBV5-1
d_gene: TRBD1
j_gene: TRBJ1-1

CDR3nt: TGTGTCAGAAGTAGGCTAGCGGGATTGGTGACCCAGTACTTC
CDR3aa: CVRSRLAGLVTQYF
abundance: once
v_gene: TRBV7-5
d_gene: -
j_gene: TRBJ2-5

CDR3nt: TGTGCCAGCAGCCTAACCTTACAGGGAAATGGCAATGAGCAGTTCTTC
CDR3aa: CASSLTLQGNGNEQFF
abundance: -
v_gene: TRBV7-9
d_gene: -
j_gene: TRBJ2-1

CDR3nt: TGTGCCTGGAGCGGGGACAGGGTGACCGAGCAGTACTTC
CDR3aa: CAWSGDRVTEQYF
abundance: -
v_gene: TRBV30
d_gene: TRBD1
j_gene: TRBJ2-7

CDR3nt: TGTGCCAGCAAACAGACAATAGAACAGAATGAAAAACTGTTTTTT
CDR3aa: CASKQTIEQNEKLFF
abundance: -
v_gene: TRBV6-5
d_gene: -
j_gene: TRBJ1-4

CDR3nt: TGTGCCAGCAGCGTAGACTGGAGCACAGATACGCAGTATTTT
CDR3aa: CASSVDWSTDTQYF
abundance: -
v_gene: TRBV9
d_gene: -
j_gene: TRBJ2-3

CDR3nt: TGTGCCAGCACTCCACGGACAGGGTTTCACCAGCCCCAGCATTTT
CDR3aa: CASTPRTGFHQPQHF
abundance: few
v_gene: TRBV28
d_gene: TRBD1
j_gene: TRBJ1-5

CDR3nt: TGTGCCAGTAGTATGCGGGGCCAAGAGACCCAGTACTTC
CDR3aa: CASSMRGQETQYF
abundance: -
v_gene: TRBV19
d_gene: -
j_gene: TRBJ2-5

CDR3nt: TGTGCCAGTAGTCACGAAACGACAGGGGTAAAAAACATTCAGTACTTC
CDR3aa: CASSHETTGVKNIQYF
abundance: -
v_gene: TRBV19
d_gene: TRBD1
j_gene: TRBJ2-4

CDR3nt: TGTGCCAGCAGCTCAGCAGGGGCAGTTGAAAAACTGTTTTTT
CDR3aa: CASSSAGAVEKLFF
abundance: -
v_gene: TRBV5-6
d_gene: -
j_gene: TRBJ1-4

CDR3nt: TGTGCCAGCAGTTCCTCGGGACAGGCTAACTATGGCTACACCTTC
CDR3aa: CASSSSGQANYGYTF
abundance: -
v_gene: TRBV28
d_gene: TRBD1
j_gene: TRBJ1-2

CDR3nt: TGTGCCAGCAGCGTAGTTGGGAGTTACAATGAGCAGTTCTTC
CDR3aa: CASSVVGSYNEQFF
abundance: -
v_gene: TRBV9
d_gene: -
j_gene: TRBJ2-1

CDR3nt: TGTGCCAGCAGCTTGAGGACTAGCGGGAGGGCCAGCCACGAGCAGTACTTC
CDR3aa: CASSLRTSGRASHEQYF
abundance: -
v_gene: TRBV5-6
d_gene: TRBD2
j_gene: TRBJ2-7

CDR3nt: TGTGCCAGCAGTTCCGGGACGGGCTACGAGCAGTACTTC
CDR3aa: CASSSGTGYEQYF
abundance: once
v_gene: TRBV28
d_gene: -
j_gene: TRBJ2-7

CDR3nt: TGTGCCAGCAGTGGGGACAGGGGGCTCGGCACCGGGGAGCTGTTTTTT
CDR3aa: CASSGDRGLGTGELFF
abundance: -
v_gene: TRBV2
d_gene: TRBD1
j_gene: TRBJ2-2

CDR3nt: TGTGCCAGCGGATTCCCCCCGCCTAACTATGGCTACACCTTC
CDR3aa: CASGFPPPNYGYTF
abundance: -
v_gene: TRBV28
d_gene: -
j_gene: TRBJ1-2

CDR3nt: TGTGCCAGCAGTGAATATATAAGCACAGATACGCAGTATTTT
CDR3aa: CASSEYISTDTQYF
abundance: -
v_gene: TRBV25-1
d_gene: -
j_gene: TRBJ2-3

CDR3nt: TGCAGCGTTGGGGATCAGGGAAATGAAAAACTGTTTTTT
CDR3aa: CSVGDQGNEKLFF
abundance: -
v_gene: TRBV29-1
d_gene: -
j_gene: TRBJ1-4

CDR3nt: TGCGCCAGCAGCTTGAAAGGGTCTGAGCAGTTCTTC
CDR3aa: CASSLKGSEQFF
abundance: -
v_gene: TRBV5-1
d_gene: -
j_gene: TRBJ2-1

CDR3nt: TGTGCCAGCAAAGTGACAGGGTCCCCCACTGAAGCTTTCTTT
CDR3aa: CASKVTGSPTEAFF
abundance: -
v_gene: TRBV28
d_gene: TRBD1
j_gene: TRBJ1-1

CDR3nt: TGTGCCAGCAGTTTATCCACAGCGTCTGGAAACACCATATATTTT
CDR3aa: CASSLSTASGNTIYF
abundance: -
v_gene: TRBV7-9
d_gene: -
j_gene: TRBJ1-3

CDR3nt: TGTGCCAGCAGTGGGGATAGGGCCAGGGCTCACGAGCAGTACTTC
CDR3aa: CASSGDRARAHEQYF
abundance: once
v_gene: TRBV6-1
d_gene: -
j_gene: TRBJ2-7

CDR3nt: TGCGCCAGCAGCTTGGCCTCAGGGGCTAGCACAGATACGCAGTATTTT
CDR3aa: CASSLASGASTDTQYF
abundance: -
v_gene: TRBV5-1
d_gene: -
j_gene: TRBJ2-3